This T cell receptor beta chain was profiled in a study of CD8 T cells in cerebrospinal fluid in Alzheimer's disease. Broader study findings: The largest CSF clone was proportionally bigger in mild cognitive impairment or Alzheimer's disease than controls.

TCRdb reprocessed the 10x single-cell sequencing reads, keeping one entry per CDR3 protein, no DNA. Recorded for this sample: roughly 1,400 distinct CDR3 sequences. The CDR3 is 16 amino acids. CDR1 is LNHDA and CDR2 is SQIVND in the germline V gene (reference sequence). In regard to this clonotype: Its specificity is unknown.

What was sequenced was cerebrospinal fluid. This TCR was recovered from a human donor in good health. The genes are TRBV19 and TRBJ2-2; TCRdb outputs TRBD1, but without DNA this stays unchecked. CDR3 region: CASRKGGGTNTGELFF.